Listed below are T cell receptor beta chains from one sample, sequenced in a study of blood T cell repertoires in COVID-19. Sequencing was performed with immunoSEQ multiplex PCR; in TCRdb, only in-frame clones are kept and a portion is missing. This sample has approximately 200,000 clones, with 75% to 90% found just once. Sequencing was done on a sample of PBMCs or T cells enriched from blood (not recorded which). The receptors here all came from a woman in her 30s who had been exposed to COVID-19. CDR3s include the opening cysteine and the closing phenylalanine or tryptophan. Fields, in order: CDR3 protein, CDR3 DNA, clone size, D gene, J gene, V gene. D genes are given only for firm matches. Rows give clone size only sometimes, using once, few, many, or a class for an expanded clone.

CDR3: CASSLAGRNTEAFF
DNA: TGTGCCAGCAGCTTAGCAGGGAGGAACACTGAAGCTTTCTTT
size: .
D: .
J: TRBJ1-1
V: TRBV7-8

CDR3: CASTPGWAGGEQYF
DNA: TGTGCCAGCACCCCAGGATGGGCAGGTGGCGAGCAGTACTTC
size: .
D: .
J: TRBJ2-7
V: TRBV28

CDR3: CASSSAMARLYTF
DNA: TGTGCCAGCAGCTCAGCCATGGCCAGGCTATACACCTTC
size: .
D: .
J: TRBJ1-2
V: TRBV7-9

CDR3: CASSVGPDYEQYF
DNA: TGTGCCAGCAGTGTGGGCCCGGATTACGAGCAGTACTTC
size: .
D: .
J: TRBJ2-7
V: TRBV6-4

CDR3: CASSSMGGAGNIQYF
DNA: TGTGCCAGCAGCTCGATGGGGGGGGCAGGAAACATTCAGTACTTC
size: .
D: .
J: TRBJ2-4
V: TRBV11-3

CDR3: CATSPRGGLNTEAFF
DNA: TGTGCCACCAGTCCCAGGGGTGGGCTGAACACTGAAGCTTTCTTT
size: once
D: .
J: TRBJ1-1
V: TRBV24-1

CDR3: CASSPSTGWATQYF
DNA: TGTGCCAGCTCACCTTCGACAGGGTGGGCGACCCAGTACTTC
size: .
D: TRBD1
J: TRBJ2-5
V: TRBV18

CDR3: CASSLAPAETQYF
DNA: TGTGCCAGCAGCTTGGCCCCCGCCGAAACCCAGTACTTC
size: .
D: .
J: TRBJ2-5
V: TRBV7-8

CDR3: CASSQDEQPSSYEQYF
DNA: TGCGCCAGCAGCCAAGATGAACAGCCAAGCTCCTACGAGCAGTACTTC
size: .
D: .
J: TRBJ2-7
V: TRBV4-1

CDR3: CASSFRTGTTNEKLFF
DNA: TGCGCCAGCAGCTTTCGGACAGGGACGACTAATGAAAAACTGTTTTTT
size: .
D: TRBD1
J: TRBJ1-4
V: TRBV5-1

CDR3: CASNSFRGQYNTGELFF
DNA: TGTGCCAGCAACTCGTTCCGAGGACAGTATAACACCGGGGAGCTGTTTTTT
size: .
D: .
J: TRBJ2-2
V: TRBV7-2

CDR3: CASSSRNSEQYF
DNA: TGTGCCAGCAGCTCGAGAAACAGCGAGCAGTACTTC
size: few
D: .
J: TRBJ2-7
V: TRBV11-3

CDR3: CASSPGGSNEKLFF
DNA: TGTGCCAGCTCACCCGGGGGATCTAATGAAAAACTGTTTTTT
size: .
D: .
J: TRBJ1-4
V: TRBV18

CDR3: CASRVYYGYTF
DNA: TGTGCCAGCCGGGTGTACTATGGCTACACCTTC
size: .
D: .
J: TRBJ1-2
V: TRBV2

CDR3: CASSIGGLSPLYEQYF
DNA: TGTGCCAGTAGTATCGGGGGTCTAAGCCCCCTCTACGAGCAGTACTTC
size: .
D: .
J: TRBJ2-7
V: TRBV19

CDR3: CASSFRGIYGYTF
DNA: TGTGCCAGCAGTTTCCGGGGAATCTATGGCTACACCTTC
size: .
D: .
J: TRBJ1-2
V: TRBV27

CDR3: CSASGASGGKETQYF
DNA: TGCAGTGCTAGTGGCGCTAGCGGGGGGAAAGAGACCCAGTACTTC
size: once
D: TRBD2
J: TRBJ2-5
V: TRBV20-1

CDR3: CASSLGSGRGEQYF
DNA: TGTGCCAGCAGTTTGGGCAGCGGGCGAGGGGAGCAGTACTTC
size: .
D: .
J: TRBJ2-7
V: TRBV28

CDR3: CASSYAGEGFYGYTF
DNA: TGTGCCAGCAGCTACGCGGGGGAAGGGTTCTATGGCTACACCTTC
size: .
D: .
J: TRBJ1-2
V: TRBV5-6

CDR3: CASNHGGVANTGELFF
DNA: TGCGCCAGCAACCACGGAGGGGTAGCGAACACCGGGGAGCTGTTTTTT
size: .
D: .
J: TRBJ2-2
V: TRBV5-1

CDR3: CASSTPPASVHAYNEQFF
DNA: TGTGCCAGCAGTACACCTCCGGCTAGCGTACACGCCTACAATGAGCAGTTCTTC
size: .
D: .
J: TRBJ2-1
V: TRBV9

CDR3: CASSKGYRDGGQPQHF
DNA: TGCGCCAGCAGCAAAGGGTACAGGGACGGTGGTCAGCCCCAGCATTTT
size: .
D: .
J: TRBJ1-5
V: TRBV5-1

CDR3: CASKRAGDTDTQYF
DNA: TGTGCCAGCAAACGAGCGGGGGATACAGATACGCAGTATTTT
size: .
D: TRBD2
J: TRBJ2-3
V: TRBV2

CDR3: CASSSTDGSYEQYF
DNA: TGTGCCAGCAGCTCGACAGACGGCTCCTACGAGCAGTACTTC
size: .
D: .
J: TRBJ2-7
V: TRBV3-1/TRBV3-2

CDR3: CATQLAGGPGEQFF
DNA: TGTGCCACCCAACTAGCGGGGGGGCCGGGTGAGCAGTTCTTC
size: .
D: TRBD2
J: TRBJ2-1
V: TRBV19

CDR3: CASSSNLDRGKAFF
DNA: TGTGCCAGCAGCTCAAACTTGGACAGGGGGAAAGCTTTCTTT
size: .
D: TRBD1
J: TRBJ1-1
V: TRBV7-8

CDR3: CASSGGGRYEQYF
DNA: TGTGCCAGCAGTGGGGGGGGCCGATACGAGCAGTACTTC
size: once
D: .
J: TRBJ2-7
V: TRBV2

CDR3: CASSYSGAGDTDTQYF
DNA: TGTGCCAGCAGTTACTCGGGGGCGGGGGACACAGATACGCAGTATTTT
size: .
D: .
J: TRBJ2-3
V: TRBV6-5

CDR3: CASSQDPGLAGDTQYF
DNA: TGTGCCAGCAGCCAAGATCCCGGACTAGCGGGCGATACGCAGTATTTT
size: .
D: TRBD2
J: TRBJ2-3
V: TRBV14

CDR3: CASSLVTSGETQYF
DNA: TGTGCCAGCAGCTTAGTAACTAGCGGGGAGACCCAGTACTTC
size: .
D: TRBD2
J: TRBJ2-5
V: TRBV7-8

CDR3: CASSLDVGLGNTIYF
DNA: TGTGCCAGCAGCTTAGACGTGGGGCTTGGAAACACCATATATTTT
size: medium-sized
D: .
J: TRBJ1-3
V: TRBV11-2

CDR3: CATSRLGQDYEQYF
DNA: TGTGCCACCAGCAGGTTGGGACAAGACTACGAGCAGTACTTC
size: .
D: .
J: TRBJ2-7
V: TRBV15

CDR3: CASSSRETQYF
DNA: TGTGCCAGCAGCTCACGGGAGACCCAGTACTTC
size: .
D: .
J: TRBJ2-5
V: TRBV11-3

CDR3: CATGSPAWRGGELFF
DNA: TGTGCCACCGGGAGCCCCGCCTGGAGGGGCGGGGAGCTGTTTTTT
size: .
D: .
J: TRBJ2-2
V: TRBV15

CDR3: CASSMTGEGNTIYF
DNA: TGCGCCAGCAGCATGACAGGGGAGGGAAACACCATATATTTT
size: .
D: TRBD1
J: TRBJ1-3
V: TRBV5-1

CDR3: CASSELGLAGGKSSYNEQFF
DNA: TGTGCCAGCAGTGAATTGGGACTAGCGGGGGGGAAGAGCTCCTACAATGAGCAGTTCTTC
size: .
D: TRBD2
J: TRBJ2-1
V: TRBV6-1

CDR3: CASRSENGSPLHF
DNA: TGTGCCAGCAGGTCAGAAAATGGTTCACCCCTCCACTTT
size: .
D: .
J: TRBJ1-6
V: TRBV6-5

CDR3: CASSPMGGIPNYGYTF
DNA: TGTGCCAGCAGCCCGATGGGGGGTATCCCTAACTATGGCTACACCTTC
size: .
D: .
J: TRBJ1-2
V: TRBV3-1/TRBV3-2

CDR3: CASSQWGQLTSPLHF
DNA: TGTGCCAGCAGCCAATGGGGACAGCTCACTTCACCCCTCCACTTT
size: .
D: TRBD1
J: TRBJ1-6
V: TRBV14

CDR3: CASRAPRGAANYGYTF
DNA: TGTGCCAGCAGGGCTCCGCGGGGGGCGGCTAACTATGGCTACACCTTC
size: .
D: .
J: TRBJ1-2
V: TRBV27

CDR3: CASSLDLGTSPQHF
DNA: TGTGCCAGCAGCTTAGATCTGGGGACATCGCCCCAGCATTTT
size: .
D: .
J: TRBJ1-5
V: TRBV11-2

CDR3: CASSPRDFGTDTQYF
DNA: TGTGCCAGCAGCCCGCGGGATTTTGGCACAGATACGCAGTATTTT
size: .
D: .
J: TRBJ2-3
V: TRBV7-8

CDR3: CASNWGQVATEAFF
DNA: TGTGCCAGTAACTGGGGCCAGGTCGCGACTGAAGCTTTCTTT
size: .
D: .
J: TRBJ1-1
V: TRBV19